This T cell receptor (beta chain) was identified in a study of CD8+CD57+ T cells in acquired aplastic anemia. The overall study: Mean DNA quantity obtained from sorted CD4+ and CD8+ cells was 2.5 to 4 ug.

Genomic DNA, serving as template, underwent TCR beta VDJ and CDR3 profiling. MiXCR, run by TCRdb on the reads, gives a single entry per CDR3 protein. The sample holds 150,000 to 200,000 distinct CDR3 sequences, 55% to 70% seen once. This receptor was obtained from a human donor with severe aplastic anemia or a healthy control (not recorded which). What was sequenced was sorted CD4+, CD8+, or CD8+CD57+ T cells (not recorded which) from PBMCs.

In DNA, the CDR3 is TGTGCCAGCAGCGTAGATCAGGAAAAACTGTTTTTT. Protein product: CASSVDQEKLFF. The rearrangement joins TRBV5-6 to TRBJ1-4; D not resolved. The CDR3 is made up of 12 amino acids. Trimming left V 4 bases short and J 8 bases short, with 9 bases between. Germline-derived CDR1 and CDR2 are SGHDT and YYEEEE.